The clone carrying this TCR beta chain was recorded a few times. The antigen is not known. Unique molecular identifiers were incorporated into the prepared TCRbeta library. TCRdb processed the PCR reads anew with MiXCR; each CDR3 protein has one entry. Of 280,000 or so distinct CDR3 sequences listed, approximately 10% are singletons. This record belongs to a study of T-cell reconstitution after alpha-beta-depleted transplantation in children. Study-wide points: Reported findings indicate that, about two months after transplant, alpha-beta T cells came from several hundred expanded clones, which were derived from non-depleted graft cells. Hyperexpanded clones declined; after one year, newly produced T cells mostly supplied diversity. There were some patients whose high TCRbeta diversity at day 60 came from surviving recipient T cells and thymic progenitors.

The CDR3 is 16 amino acids. CDR1 is LNHDA and CDR2 is SQIVND in the germline V gene (reference sequence). V was clipped by 5 bases and J by 2 bases; unmatched bases: 10. Sequences were derived from peripheral blood, sampled 180 days after TCRalphabeta/CD19-depleted stem cell transplant. This clonotype was obtained from a male patient between 2 and 10 years old who had a stem cell transplant for chronic granulomatous disease, so the T cells may come from the graft donor. This rearrangement joins TRBV19 to TRBJ2-3; 7 bases map to TRBD2. CDR3 coding DNA: TGTGCCAGTAGTGTTCCGGGACTACGAACCACAGATACGCAGTATTTT. It specifies CASSVPGLRTTDTQYF.